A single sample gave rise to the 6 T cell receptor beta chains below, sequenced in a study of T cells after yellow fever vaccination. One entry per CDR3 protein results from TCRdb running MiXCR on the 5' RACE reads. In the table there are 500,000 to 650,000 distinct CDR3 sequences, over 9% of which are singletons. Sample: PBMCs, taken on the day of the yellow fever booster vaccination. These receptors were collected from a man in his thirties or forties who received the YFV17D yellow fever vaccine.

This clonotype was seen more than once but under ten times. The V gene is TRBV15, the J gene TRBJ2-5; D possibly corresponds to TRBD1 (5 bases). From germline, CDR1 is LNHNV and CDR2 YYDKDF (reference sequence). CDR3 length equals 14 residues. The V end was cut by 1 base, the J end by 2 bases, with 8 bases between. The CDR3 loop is CATSRVDSQETQYF. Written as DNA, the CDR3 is TGTGCCACCAGCAGAGTTGACAGTCAAGAGACCCAGTACTTC.

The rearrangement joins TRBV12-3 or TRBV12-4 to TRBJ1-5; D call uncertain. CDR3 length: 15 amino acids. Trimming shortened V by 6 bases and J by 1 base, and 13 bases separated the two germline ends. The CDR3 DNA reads TGTGCCAGCAGGTTCGCAGGTGGGAGCAATCAGCCCCAGCATTTT. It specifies CASRFAGGSNQPQHF.

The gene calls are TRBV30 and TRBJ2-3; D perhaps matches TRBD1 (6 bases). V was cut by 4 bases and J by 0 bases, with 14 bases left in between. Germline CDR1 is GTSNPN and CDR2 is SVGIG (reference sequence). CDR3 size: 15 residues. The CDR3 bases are TGTGCCTGGAACCCAGGGGTTGCTAGCACAGATACGCAGTATTTT. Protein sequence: CAWNPGVASTDTQYF.

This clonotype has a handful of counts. CDR3 bases: TGTGCCAGCAGCCGATCAGGGAGGGAGACCCAGTACTTC. It yields the protein CASSRSGRETQYF. This chain connects TRBV7-9 to TRBJ2-5; D might be TRBD2 (6 bases). Germline CDR1 is SEHNR and CDR2 is FQNEAQ (reference sequence). Trimming cost V 5 bases and J 5 bases, with 12 bases left between them. CDR3 length: 13 residues.

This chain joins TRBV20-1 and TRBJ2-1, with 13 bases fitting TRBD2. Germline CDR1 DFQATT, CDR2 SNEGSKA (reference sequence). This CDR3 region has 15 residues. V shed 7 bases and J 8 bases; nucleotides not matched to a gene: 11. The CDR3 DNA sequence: TGCAGTGAGGCCCGGGGGACTAGCGGGACTGATGAGCAGTTCTTC. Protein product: CSEARGTSGTDEQFF.

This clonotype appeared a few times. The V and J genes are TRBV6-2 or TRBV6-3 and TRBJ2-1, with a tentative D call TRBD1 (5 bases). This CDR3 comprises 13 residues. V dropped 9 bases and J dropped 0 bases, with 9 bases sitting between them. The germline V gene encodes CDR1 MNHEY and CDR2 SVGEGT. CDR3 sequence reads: CASRTTSYNEQFF. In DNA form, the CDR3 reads TGTGCCAGTCGGACAACCTCCTACAATGAGCAGTTCTTC.